This section outlines one TCR beta chain sequence together with its context. Its antigen is undetermined. The CDR3 consists of 15 residues. CDR1 is LNHDA and CDR2 is SQIVND in the germline V gene (reference sequence). Trimming shortened V by 1 base and J by 5 bases, and 9 bases separated the two germline ends. This sample is part of a study of T cell responses to AZD1222 COVID-19 vaccine. General study points: Baseline antibody screening turned up just a handful of seropositive AZD1222 recipients. Unmutated variant regions reportedly attract nearly half of all spike-specific TCRs.

Profiling relied on immunoSEQ multiplex PCR, and the TCRdb table lists in-frame clones only, not all of them. The sample consists of under 50,000 clones, 75% to 90% of them appearing once. This TCR came from an adult who received the AZD1222 COVID-19 vaccine. Sequences were derived from peripheral blood, sampled 28 days after the second AZD1222 dose. The chain uses TRBV19 and TRBJ1-6; D is perhaps TRBD1 (5 bases). This CDR3 is CASSIAGGNNSPLHF. CDR3 coding DNA: TGTGCCAGTAGTATAGCTGGGGGAAATAATTCACCCCTCCACTTT.